Listed below are T cell receptor beta chains from one sample, sequenced in a study of T cells after yellow fever vaccination. TCRdb re-called the 5' RACE reads with MiXCR, one entry per CDR3 protein. The sample has under 550,000 distinct CDR3 sequences; roughly a fifth are singletons. The source material was PBMCs, sampled 21 days after the first yellow fever vaccination. These TCRs come from a young man who received the YFV17D yellow fever vaccine. The CDR3 runs from the conserved cysteine through the conserved F or W. The D gene is left open where the match is weak. Size is stated for part of the rows, as once, few or many counts, or as a class when the clone is expanded.

NA	15	TRBV5-1	NA	TRBJ1-1	CASSLTQGMGTEAFF	TGCGCCAGCAGCTTGACCCAGGGGATGGGCACTGAAGCTTTCTTT
NA	15	TRBV19	NA	TRBJ2-3	CASNPDAASTDTQYF	TGTGCCAGTAACCCAGACGCGGCTAGCACAGATACGCAGTATTTT
NA	18	TRBV4-3	NA	TRBJ2-2	CASSQGFPLGKNTGELFF	TGCGCCAGCAGCCAAGGCTTCCCCCTGGGCAAGAACACCGGGGAGCTGTTTTTT
NA	13	TRBV6-6	few	TRBJ1-1	CASSYAGVTEAFF	TGTGCCAGCAGTTACGCAGGGGTCACTGAAGCTTTCTTT
NA	14	TRBV4-3	NA	TRBJ2-7	CASSQDLEGREQYF	TGCGCCAGCAGCCAAGATCTTGAGGGGCGGGAGCAGTACTTC
TRBD1	14	TRBV28	few	TRBJ1-1	CASSHRGRVTEAFF	TGTGCCAGCAGTCACAGGGGGCGAGTCACTGAAGCTTTCTTT
TRBD2	13	TRBV29-1	few	TRBJ2-5	CSGLAGTMETQYF	TGCAGCGGTTTAGCGGGGACAATGGAGACCCAGTACTTC
NA	13	TRBV7-2	few	TRBJ2-5	CASSGGAGGTQYF	TGTGCCAGCAGCGGGGGGGCAGGGGGGACCCAGTACTTC
TRBD2	17	TRBV12-3/TRBV12-4	many	TRBJ2-4	CASSFSRGDLAKNIQYF	TGTGCCAGCAGTTTCTCGCGGGGGGACCTAGCCAAAAACATTCAGTACTTC
NA	16	TRBV7-8	NA	TRBJ2-1	CASSLSGYYILNEQFF	TGTGCCAGCAGCTTAAGCGGTTATTATATTCTCAATGAGCAGTTCTTC
NA	18	TRBV5-5	few	TRBJ1-4	CASSLEGLGRTFNEKLFF	TGTGCCAGCAGCTTGGAAGGGTTAGGGCGGACCTTTAATGAAAAACTGTTTTTT
NA	15	TRBV11-2	few	TRBJ1-6	CASSLDQVTGSPLHF	TGTGCCAGCAGCTTAGATCAGGTGACTGGATCACCCCTCCACTTT
TRBD1	16	TRBV5-1	many	TRBJ2-1	CASSLAWDSDYNEQFF	TGCGCCAGCAGCTTGGCCTGGGACAGTGACTACAATGAGCAGTTCTTC
NA	13	TRBV7-9	NA	TRBJ1-3	CASSPPPDGTIYF	TGTGCCAGCAGCCCCCCCCCTGACGGCACCATATATTTT
TRBD2	17	TRBV12-3/TRBV12-4	NA	TRBJ2-1	CASSFMRTSGANNEQFF	TGTGCCAGCAGTTTTATGAGGACTAGCGGAGCTAACAATGAGCAGTTCTTC
TRBD1	15	TRBV6-4	once	TRBJ2-7	CASRTGGSNTYEQYF	TGTGCCAGCAGAACAGGGGGTTCGAACACCTACGAGCAGTACTTC
NA	15	TRBV5-6	NA	TRBJ2-1	CASTFGGPSYNEQFF	TGTGCCAGCACCTTCGGGGGGCCCTCCTACAATGAGCAGTTCTTC
NA	18	TRBV11-2	few	TRBJ1-5	CASSLGLNPALPDQPQHF	TGTGCCAGCAGCTTAGGTCTCAACCCCGCCCTGCCAGATCAGCCCCAGCATTTT
TRBD2	16	TRBV4-3	NA	TRBJ2-1	CASSQALAGGLHEQFF	TGCGCCAGCAGCCAAGCGCTAGCGGGGGGGCTACATGAGCAGTTCTTC
NA	16	TRBV12-3/TRBV12-4	NA	TRBJ2-1	CASSRPIRGTLDEQFF	TGTGCCAGCAGCCGACCAATCAGGGGAACCCTCGATGAGCAGTTCTTC
NA	12	TRBV25-1	few	TRBJ1-1	CASSRGYTEAFF	TGTGCCAGCTCAAGGGGCTACACTGAAGCTTTCTTT
TRBD2	15	TRBV20-1	NA	TRBJ2-1	CSARGSGGGYNEQFF	TGCAGTGCTAGAGGTAGCGGGGGAGGCTACAATGAGCAGTTCTTC
NA	18	TRBV21-1	few	TRBJ2-6	CASSNLPGGISGANVLTF	TGTGCCAGCAGCAATTTACCAGGGGGTATCTCTGGGGCCAACGTCCTGACTTTC
NA	15	TRBV4-2	few	TRBJ1-5	CASSQTHRPDQPQHF	TGTGCCAGCAGCCAAACCCACCGACCAGATCAGCCCCAGCATTTT
NA	17	TRBV5-4	NA	TRBJ2-3	CASSFGFSGSPTDTQYF	TGTGCCAGCAGCTTTGGGTTTTCTGGGTCGCCCACAGATACGCAGTATTTT
TRBD1	14	TRBV20-1	NA	TRBJ2-7	CSARIGTGLYEQYF	TGCAGTGCTAGGATCGGGACAGGCCTCTACGAGCAGTACTTC
TRBD1	14	TRBV3-1	few	TRBJ1-4	CASSHRGSVEKLFF	TGTGCCAGCAGCCACAGGGGGTCGGTTGAAAAACTGTTTTTT
TRBD1	16	TRBV28	NA	TRBJ1-2	CASSLIAGGPNYGYTF	TGTGCCAGCAGTTTAATTGCAGGGGGGCCTAACTATGGCTACACCTTC
TRBD1	13	TRBV18	NA	TRBJ1-1	CASSTGDFTEAFF	TGTGCCAGCTCGACAGGGGATTTCACTGAAGCTTTCTTT
NA	13	TRBV12-3/TRBV12-4	many	TRBJ2-1	CASSVGVDNEQFF	TGTGCCAGCAGTGTCGGGGTTGACAATGAGCAGTTCTTC
TRBD1	14	TRBV10-2	NA	TRBJ2-1	CASSVGTGHNEQFF	TGCGCCAGCAGTGTCGGGACAGGTCACAATGAGCAGTTCTTC
NA	14	TRBV27	NA	TRBJ1-5	CASRFWQRNQPQHF	TGTGCCAGCAGATTCTGGCAGAGAAATCAGCCCCAGCATTTT
NA	14	TRBV20-1	NA	TRBJ1-5	CSARFEGSNQPQHF	TGCAGTGCTAGATTTGAGGGCAGCAATCAGCCCCAGCATTTT
NA	13	TRBV4-1	many	TRBJ1-5	CASSQEGAGSQHF	TGCGCCAGCAGCCAAGAAGGGGCAGGGAGCCAGCATTTT
NA	16	TRBV25-1	few	TRBJ1-6	CASSDPGIGNNSPLHF	TGTGCCAGCAGTGACCCTGGGATTGGGAATAATTCACCCCTCCACTTT
TRBD1	13	TRBV4-3	few	TRBJ1-1	CASSQDRDRAAFF	TGCGCCAGCAGCCAAGACCGAGACAGGGCAGCTTTCTTT
TRBD1	14	TRBV29-1	NA	TRBJ1-1	CSGQTGGRGTEAFF	TGCAGCGGGCAAACAGGGGGCAGAGGAACTGAAGCTTTCTTT